The source of this T cell receptor beta chain is a study of T cell repertoires in cytomegalovirus infection (dated by TCRdb to the late 2010s). Describing the broader study: Because public TCR beta signatures pointed to carriage of CMV infection together with the matching HLA type, the HLA type of each donor mattered for the analysis. Broad study findings and their caveats: In both this cohort and an independent cohort of some 370 donors, the cumulative frequency of public TCR beta family members distinguished carriers of CMV infection plus the relevant HLA type. The ex vivo response was dominated by HLA-C-restricted CMV-specific TCR beta clonotypes, which also provided the single most frequent clonotype in two of eight donors.

A remark on this clonotype: Its antigen is not yet known. No clone much larger than this one lies a single base away; base qualities are absent.

The sequencing machine was an Illumina HiSeq 1500. The public reads were reprocessed in TCRdb via fastp at Q25 and MiXCR, keeping in-frame beta chains. Under each unique CDR3 protein, matching rows form one entry showing the most common genes and DNA. Within this sample are around 740,000 distinct CDR3 sequences, with approximately 40% of them counted one time only. The ten top clones hold 2.8% of the sample. CDR1 MNHEY and CDR2 SMNVEV are derived from the germline V gene (reference sequence). V loses 3 bases, J loses 2 bases, and the germline ends lie 17 bases apart. The CDR3 measures 16 amino acids from cysteine to phenylalanine. The only DNA kept is the CDR3, 48 bases in frame from the first base.

Sequencing was carried out using PBMCs. This clonotype was sampled from a human donor in good health (CMV status not recorded). Some clones in this sample may be carry-over from other donors' samples. Recombination connected TRBV27 to TRBJ2-7; a confident D gene designation cannot be given. The nucleotide sequence is TGTGCCAGCAGTTTCAGTTCGGGCCCACGGGCCTACGAGCAGTACTTC. This yields the protein CASSFSSGPRAYEQYF.